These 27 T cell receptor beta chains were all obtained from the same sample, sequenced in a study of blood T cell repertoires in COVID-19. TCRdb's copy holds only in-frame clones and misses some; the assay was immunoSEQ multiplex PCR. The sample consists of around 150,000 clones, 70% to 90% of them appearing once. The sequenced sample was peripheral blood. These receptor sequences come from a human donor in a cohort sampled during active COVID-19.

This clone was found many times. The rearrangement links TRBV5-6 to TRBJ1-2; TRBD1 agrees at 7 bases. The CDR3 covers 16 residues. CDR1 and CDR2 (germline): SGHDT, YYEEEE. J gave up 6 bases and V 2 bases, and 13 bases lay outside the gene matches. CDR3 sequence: CASSLGGAGGFDGYTF. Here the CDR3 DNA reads TGTGCCAGCAGCTTAGGGGGAGCAGGGGGATTTGATGGCTACACCTTC.

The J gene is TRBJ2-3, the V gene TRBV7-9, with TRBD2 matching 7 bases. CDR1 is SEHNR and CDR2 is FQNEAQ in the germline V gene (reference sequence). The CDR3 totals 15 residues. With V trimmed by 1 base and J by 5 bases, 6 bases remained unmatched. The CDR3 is CASSLDSSGKDTQYF. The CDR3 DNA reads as TGTGCCAGCAGCTTAGATTCCAGCGGGAAAGATACGCAGTATTTT.

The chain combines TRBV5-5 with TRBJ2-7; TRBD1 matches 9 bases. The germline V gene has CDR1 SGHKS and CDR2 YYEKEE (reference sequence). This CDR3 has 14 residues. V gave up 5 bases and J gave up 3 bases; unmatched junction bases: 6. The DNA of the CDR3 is TGTGCCAGCAGGTCCGGGACAGGGAGCTACGAGCAGTACTTC. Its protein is CASRSGTGSYEQYF. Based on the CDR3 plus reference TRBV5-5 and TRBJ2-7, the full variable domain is DAGVTQSPTHLIKTRGQQVTLRCSPISGHKSVSWYQQVLGQGPQFIFQYYEKEERGRGNFPDRFSARQFPNYSSELNVNALLLGDSALYLCASRSGTGSYEQYFGPGTRLTVT.

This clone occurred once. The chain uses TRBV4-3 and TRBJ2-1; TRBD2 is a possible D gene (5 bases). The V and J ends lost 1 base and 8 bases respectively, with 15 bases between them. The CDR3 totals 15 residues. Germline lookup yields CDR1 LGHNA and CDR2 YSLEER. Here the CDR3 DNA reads TGCGCCAGCAGCCAAGGGACTTCCCCCGCTCATGAGCAGTTCTTC. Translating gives CASSQGTSPAHEQFF.

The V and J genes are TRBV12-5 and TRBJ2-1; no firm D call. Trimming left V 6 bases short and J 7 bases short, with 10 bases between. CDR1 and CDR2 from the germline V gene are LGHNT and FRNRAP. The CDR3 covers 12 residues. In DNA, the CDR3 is TGTGCTAGTGGCCCGAGGTCGAATGAGCAGTTCTTC. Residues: CASGPRSNEQFF.

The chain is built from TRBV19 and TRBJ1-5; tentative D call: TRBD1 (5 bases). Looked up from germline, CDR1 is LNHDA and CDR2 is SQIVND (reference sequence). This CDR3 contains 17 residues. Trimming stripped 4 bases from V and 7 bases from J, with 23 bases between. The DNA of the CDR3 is TGTGCCAGTAGTAACGGACGGACACACCAAGGGCGGCAGCCCCAGCATTTT. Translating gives CASSNGRTHQGRQPQHF.

The CDR3 is CASSFSGTDTQYF. The CDR3 DNA follows: TGTGCCAGCAGCTTTTCAGGCACAGATACGCAGTATTTT. The V and J genes are TRBV5-4 and TRBJ2-3; D ambiguous. Germline-derived CDR1 and CDR2 are SGHNT and YYREEE (reference sequence). V was clipped by 2 bases and J by 1 base, with 5 bases between them. The CDR3 extends over 13 amino acids.

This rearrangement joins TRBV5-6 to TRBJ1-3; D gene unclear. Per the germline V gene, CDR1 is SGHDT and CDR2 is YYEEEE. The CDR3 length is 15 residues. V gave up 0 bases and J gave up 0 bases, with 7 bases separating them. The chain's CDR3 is CASSLVAVSGNTIYF. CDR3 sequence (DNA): TGTGCCAGCAGCTTGGTAGCAGTCTCTGGAAACACCATATATTTT.

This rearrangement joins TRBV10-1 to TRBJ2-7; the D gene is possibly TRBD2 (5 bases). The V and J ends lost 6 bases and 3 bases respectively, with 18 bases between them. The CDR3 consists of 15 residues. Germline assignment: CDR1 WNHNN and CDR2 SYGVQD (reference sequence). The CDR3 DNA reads TGCGCCAGCAGGGGCCACGCCGGGATTCGCTACGAGCAGTACTTC. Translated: CASRGHAGIRYEQYF.

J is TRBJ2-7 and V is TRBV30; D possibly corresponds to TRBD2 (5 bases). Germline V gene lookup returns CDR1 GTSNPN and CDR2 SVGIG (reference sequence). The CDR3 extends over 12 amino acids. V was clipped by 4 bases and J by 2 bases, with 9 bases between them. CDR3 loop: CAWTREPYEQYF. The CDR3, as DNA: TGTGCCTGGACTAGGGAGCCCTACGAGCAGTACTTC.

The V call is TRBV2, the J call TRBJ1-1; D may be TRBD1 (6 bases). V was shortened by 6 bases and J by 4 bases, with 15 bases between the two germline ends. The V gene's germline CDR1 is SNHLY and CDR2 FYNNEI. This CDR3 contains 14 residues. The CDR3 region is CASRYRDSRTEAFF. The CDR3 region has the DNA TGTGCCAGCAGGTACAGGGATAGTCGCACTGAAGCTTTCTTT.

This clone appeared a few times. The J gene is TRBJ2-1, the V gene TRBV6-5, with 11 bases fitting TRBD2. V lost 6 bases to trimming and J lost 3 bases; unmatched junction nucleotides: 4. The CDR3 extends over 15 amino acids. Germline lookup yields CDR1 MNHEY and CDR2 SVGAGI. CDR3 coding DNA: TGTGCCAGCAGGTTTCTAGCGGGGGGCTACAATGAGCAGTTCTTC. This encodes CASRFLAGGYNEQFF.

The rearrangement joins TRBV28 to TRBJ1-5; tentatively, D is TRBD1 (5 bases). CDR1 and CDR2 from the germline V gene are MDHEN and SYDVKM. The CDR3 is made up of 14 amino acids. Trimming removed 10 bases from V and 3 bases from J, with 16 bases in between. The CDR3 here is CATAEGGVNQPQHF. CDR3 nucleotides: TGTGCCACCGCAGAGGGAGGGGTCAATCAGCCCCAGCATTTT.

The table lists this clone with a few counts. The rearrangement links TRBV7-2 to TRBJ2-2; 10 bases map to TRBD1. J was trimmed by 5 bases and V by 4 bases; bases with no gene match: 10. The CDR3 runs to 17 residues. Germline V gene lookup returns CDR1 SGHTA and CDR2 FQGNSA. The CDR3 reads CASSSFRDRGPTGELFF. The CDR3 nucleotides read TGTGCCAGCAGCTCGTTCCGGGACAGGGGTCCGACCGGGGAGCTGTTTTTT.

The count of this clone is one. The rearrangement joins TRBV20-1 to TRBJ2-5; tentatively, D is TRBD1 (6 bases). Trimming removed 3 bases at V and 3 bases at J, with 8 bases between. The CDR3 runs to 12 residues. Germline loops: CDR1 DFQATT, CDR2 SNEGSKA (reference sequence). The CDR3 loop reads CSASPGEETQYF. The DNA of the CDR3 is TGCAGTGCTAGTCCAGGGGAAGAGACCCAGTACTTC.

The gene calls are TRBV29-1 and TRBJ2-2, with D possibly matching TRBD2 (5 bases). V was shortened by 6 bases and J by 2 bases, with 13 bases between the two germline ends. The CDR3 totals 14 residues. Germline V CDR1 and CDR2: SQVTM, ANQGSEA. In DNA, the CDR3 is TGCAGCGTAGGCGGAGGAATAAACACCGGGGAGCTGTTTTTT. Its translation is CSVGGGINTGELFF.

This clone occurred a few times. The CDR3 nucleotides are TGTGCCAGCATGCGGACAGGGGGCGTTGCAACGACCGGGGAGCTGTTTTTT. It is translated as CASMRTGGVATTGELFF. This chain joins TRBV7-9 and TRBJ2-2, with TRBD1 matching over 11 bases. Germline assignment: CDR1 SEHNR and CDR2 FQNEAQ (reference sequence). The CDR3 loop spans 17 amino acids. V was clipped by 7 bases and J by 5 bases; unmatched bases: 12.

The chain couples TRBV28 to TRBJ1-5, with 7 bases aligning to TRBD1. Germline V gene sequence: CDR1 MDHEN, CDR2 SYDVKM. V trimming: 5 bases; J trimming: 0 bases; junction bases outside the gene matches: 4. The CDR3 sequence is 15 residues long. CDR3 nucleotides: TGTGCCAGCAGTCCCGACAGGGATAGCAATCAGCCCCAGCATTTT. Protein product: CASSPDRDSNQPQHF. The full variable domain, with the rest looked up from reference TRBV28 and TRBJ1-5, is DVKVTQSSRYLVKRTGEKVFLECVQDMDHENMFWYRQDPGLGLRLIYFSYDVKMKEKGDIPEGYSVSREKKERFSLILESASTNQTSMYLCASSPDRDSNQPQHFGDGTRLSIL.

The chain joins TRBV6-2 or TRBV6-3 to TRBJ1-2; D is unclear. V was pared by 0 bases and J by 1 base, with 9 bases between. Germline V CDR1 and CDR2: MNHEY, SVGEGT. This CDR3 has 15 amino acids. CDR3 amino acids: CASSYSISVNYGYTF. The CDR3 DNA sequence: TGTGCCAGCAGTTACTCGATCTCAGTTAACTATGGCTACACCTTC.

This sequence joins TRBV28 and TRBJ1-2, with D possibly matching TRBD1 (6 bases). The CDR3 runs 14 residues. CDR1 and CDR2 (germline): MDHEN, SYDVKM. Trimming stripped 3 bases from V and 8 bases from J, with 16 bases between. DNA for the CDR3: TGTGCCAGCAGTTTCTTGGTACAACAGGGAGGCTACACCTTC. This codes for CASSFLVQQGGYTF.

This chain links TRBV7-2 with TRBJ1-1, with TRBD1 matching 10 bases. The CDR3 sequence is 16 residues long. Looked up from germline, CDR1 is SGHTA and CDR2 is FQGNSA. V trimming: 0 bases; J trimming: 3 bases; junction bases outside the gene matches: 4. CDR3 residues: CASSLAKGQGYTEAFF. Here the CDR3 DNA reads TGTGCCAGCAGCTTAGCGAAGGGACAGGGGTACACTGAAGCTTTCTTT.

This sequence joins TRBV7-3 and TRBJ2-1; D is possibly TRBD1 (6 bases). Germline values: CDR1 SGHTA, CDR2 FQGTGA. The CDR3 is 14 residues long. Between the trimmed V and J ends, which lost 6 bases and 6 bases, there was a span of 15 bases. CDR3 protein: CASSLIQGSNEQFF. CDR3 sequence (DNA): TGTGCCAGCAGTCTCATACAGGGTTCCAATGAGCAGTTCTTC.

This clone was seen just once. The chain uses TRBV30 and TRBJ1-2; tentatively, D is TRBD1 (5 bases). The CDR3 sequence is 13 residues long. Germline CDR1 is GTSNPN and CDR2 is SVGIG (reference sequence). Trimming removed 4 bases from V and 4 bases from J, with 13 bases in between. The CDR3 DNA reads TGTGCCTGGACCAGAAAGGGGCCCTATGGCTACACCTTC. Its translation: CAWTRKGPYGYTF.

The DNA of the CDR3 is TGTGCCAGCAGCGTAGGTTCAGCTGACAGTTCACCCCTCCACTTT. Protein sequence: CASSVGSADSSPLHF. The V gene is TRBV9, the J gene TRBJ1-6; perhaps TRBD1 as D (5 bases). The V gene's germline CDR1 is SGDLS and CDR2 YYNGEE. CDR3 length: 15 residues. Trimming took off 0 bases at V and 9 bases at J, with 13 bases between the two ends.

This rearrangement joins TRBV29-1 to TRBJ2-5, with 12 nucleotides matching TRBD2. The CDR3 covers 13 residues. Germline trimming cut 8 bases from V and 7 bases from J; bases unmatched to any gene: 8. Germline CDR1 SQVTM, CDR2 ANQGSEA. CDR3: CSLCLAGGGTQYF. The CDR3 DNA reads TGCAGCTTATGTCTAGCGGGAGGGGGGACCCAGTACTTC.

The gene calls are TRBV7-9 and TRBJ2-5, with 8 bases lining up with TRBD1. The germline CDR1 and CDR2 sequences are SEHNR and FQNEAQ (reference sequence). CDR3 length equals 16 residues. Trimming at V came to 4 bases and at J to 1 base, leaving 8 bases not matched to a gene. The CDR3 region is CASSSGQGIGQETQYF. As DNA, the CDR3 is TGTGCCAGCAGCTCCGGACAGGGAATAGGCCAAGAGACCCAGTACTTC.

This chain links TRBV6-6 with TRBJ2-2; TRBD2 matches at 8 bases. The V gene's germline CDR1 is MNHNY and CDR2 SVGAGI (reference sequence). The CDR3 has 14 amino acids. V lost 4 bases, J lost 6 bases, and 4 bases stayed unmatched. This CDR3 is CASSFLTSAGELFF. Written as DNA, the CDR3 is TGTGCCAGCAGTTTCTTGACTAGCGCCGGGGAGCTGTTTTTT.